This T cell receptor beta chain was recovered during a study of cytomegalovirus exposure and HLA in healthy donors. This clone has only a few counts. Its antigen is not identified. Germline V gene lookup returns CDR1 MNHNS and CDR2 SASEGT. The CDR3 covers 13 residues. V was clipped by 1 base and J by 5 bases, with 7 bases between them. The PCR was carried out with 60 Vbeta primers and 13 Jbeta primers. TCRdb's copy holds only in-frame clones and misses some; the assay was immunoSEQ multiplex PCR. The table includes some 180,000 clones, about four fifths detected once. Study-wide findings and caveats: In a later analysis, a missense DCLRE1C variant was linked to TCR beta V- and J-gene trimming.

Sequencing input: PBMCs. The J gene is TRBJ2-3, the V gene TRBV6-1; possibly TRBD1 for D (6 bases). This clonotype was obtained from a woman under 30 in good health and CMV-seronegative. The DNA for the CDR3 is TGTGCCAGCAGTGAAGTAGGGGGAGATACGCAGTATTTT. Translation: CASSEVGGDTQYF.